This TCR beta chain was captured by sequencing in a study of identical twins. Whole-study findings and limits: Sharing of beta out-of-frame sequences by twins showed a weaker excess. Models underpredicted monozygotic twin sharing of out-of-frame TCR alpha. Within cord blood, abundant beta clonotypes carried fewer insertions, but memory repertoires showed no such trend.

CDR3 length equals 15 residues. CDR1 and CDR2 (germline): LNHDA, SQIVND (reference sequence). Trimming cost V 6 bases and J 7 bases, with 19 bases left between them. A note on this clonotype: The antigen is undetermined.

Template switching, a step in the protocol, added a universal primer site, and cDNA carried unique molecular identifiers. TCRdb re-called the 5' RACE reads through MiXCR, storing one row per CDR3 protein. The table records 350,000 to 400,000 distinct CDR3 sequences, roughly 9% of them present only once. The sequence was collected from a woman in her fifties or sixties in good health. Input material: naive T cells sorted from blood. The rearrangement joins TRBV19 to TRBJ1-5; TRBD1 is a possible D gene (6 bases). CDR3 bases: TGTGCCAGTAGCCTGTCGGGGGGCGCCCTACAGCCCCAGCATTTT. It translates to CASSLSGGALQPQHF.